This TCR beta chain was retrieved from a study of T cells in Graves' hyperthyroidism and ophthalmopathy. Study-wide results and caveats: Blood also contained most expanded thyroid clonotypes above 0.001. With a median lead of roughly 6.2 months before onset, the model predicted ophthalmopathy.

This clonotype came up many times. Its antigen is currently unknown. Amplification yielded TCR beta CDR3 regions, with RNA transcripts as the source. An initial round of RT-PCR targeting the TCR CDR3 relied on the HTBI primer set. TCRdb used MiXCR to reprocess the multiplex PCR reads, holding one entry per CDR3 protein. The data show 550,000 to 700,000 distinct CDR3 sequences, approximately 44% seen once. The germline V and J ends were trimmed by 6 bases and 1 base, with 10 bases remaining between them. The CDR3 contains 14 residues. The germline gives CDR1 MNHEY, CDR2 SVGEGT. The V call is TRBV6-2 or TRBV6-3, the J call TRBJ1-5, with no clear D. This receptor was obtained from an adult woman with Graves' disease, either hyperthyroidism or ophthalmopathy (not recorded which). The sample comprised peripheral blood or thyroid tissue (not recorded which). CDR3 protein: CASSPGWSNQPQHF. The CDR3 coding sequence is TGTGCCAGCAGCCCTGGGTGGAGCAATCAGCCCCAGCATTTT.